Many counts were recorded for the clone carrying this TCR beta chain. The sample belongs to a study of blood T cells in healthy people across ages. A second PCR, run for roughly 7 to 11 cycles, used a sample-barcoded 5' primer plus a J-beta primer mix. TCRdb re-called the 5' RACE reads through MiXCR, storing one row per CDR3 protein. The sample holds 800,000 to 950,000 distinct CDR3 sequences, about 27% seen once. The V segment lost 5 bases and the J segment 0 bases; nucleotides outside the gene matches: 5. The germline V gene has CDR1 KGHDR and CDR2 SFDVKD. The CDR3 consists of 17 residues. This sample was shared with a second study, whose subject was T cells of mothers and their children.

The chain carries TRBV24-1 and TRBJ2-1; TRBD1 agrees at 11 bases. The receptor was derived from a woman in her thirties or forties in good health. Sequencing used blood. The CDR3 sequence: CATSARTGGFSYNEQFF. In nucleotides, the CDR3 is TGTGCCACCAGTGCCCGGACAGGGGGCTTCTCCTACAATGAGCAGTTCTTC.